This T cell receptor (beta chain) was captured in a study of cytomegalovirus exposure and HLA in healthy donors. Study summary: Within an early data release were tens of millions of unique TCRs drawn from HLA-typed donors.

A word on this clone: Its antigen remains unknown.

Per germline, CDR1 SQVTM and CDR2 ANQGSEA. The CDR3 has 11 amino acids. With 7 bases removed from V and 10 bases from J, the gap between germline ends came to 14 bases. PCR was performed using 60 Vbeta and 13 Jbeta primers. Only in-frame clones appear in the TCRdb table, and some are missing; sequencing was by immunoSEQ multiplex PCR. Altogether tens of thousands of clones are present, around 70% being singletons, with the ten largest covering about 20%. Findings of the study overall: Roughly uniform depth of sequencing across donors was assumed in presence/absence analyses.

Specimen: PBMCs. The chain combines TRBV29-1 with TRBJ2-1, with D maybe TRBD1 (6 bases). The sequence was collected from a woman between 25 and 40 years old in good health and CMV-seropositive. CDR3 nucleotides: TGCAGCGCAGTCAGGGGAACCGAGCAGTTCTTC. Its translation: CSAVRGTEQFF.